The rows below give T cell receptor beta chains drawn from one sample of a study of blood T cell repertoires in COVID-19. Sequencing used immunoSEQ multiplex PCR; TCRdb keeps in-frame clones, though not all of them. The table lists about 160,000 clones, 80% to 90% of them singletons. Sequenced sample: peripheral blood. The receptors come from a woman aged 70-85 years with COVID-19, enrolled during active disease. Both conserved end residues are part of each CDR3. A D gene is named only where the DNA matches it firmly. Clone size, where shown, is once, few, many, or a class for clones that have expanded.

D gene | J gene | clone size | V gene | CDR3 protein | CDR3 DNA
. | TRBJ1-1 | few | TRBV2 | CASGDRPTNTEAFF | TGTGCCAGTGGAGACAGACCTACGAACACTGAAGCTTTCTTT
. | TRBJ1-5 | . | TRBV10-2 | CASSQDSTNQPQHF | TGCGCCAGCAGCCAGGACTCAACTAATCAGCCCCAGCATTTT
. | TRBJ2-5 | . | TRBV5-4 | CASSLQDFQETQYF | TGTGCCAGCAGCTTGCAGGACTTCCAAGAGACCCAGTACTTC
. | TRBJ1-2 | . | TRBV6-2/TRBV6-3 | CASSASGRSNYGYTF | TGTGCCAGCAGTGCTTCAGGGAGGTCCAACTATGGCTACACCTTC
. | TRBJ1-6 | . | TRBV3-1/TRBV3-2 | CASSRAQSSPLHF | TGTGCCAGCAGCCGGGCGCAAAGCTCCCCCCTCCACTTT
. | TRBJ2-5 | . | TRBV6-5 | CASSYRGVETQYF | TGTGCCAGCAGTTACAGGGGTGTAGAGACCCAGTACTTC
TRBD1 | TRBJ2-3 | . | TRBV19 | CASSTGTGEIDTQYF | TGTGCCAGTAGCACCGGGACAGGGGAGATAGATACGCAGTATTTT
. | TRBJ1-4 | once | TRBV6-1 | CASSEGASGVSNEKLFF | TGTGCCAGCAGTGAAGGGGCCTCGGGGGTCTCTAATGAAAAACTGTTTTTT
TRBD1 | TRBJ1-6 | . | TRBV2 | CASRRTGNYNSPLHF | TGTGCCAGCCGCCGGACAGGGAACTATAATTCACCCCTCCACTTT
. | TRBJ1-1 | once | TRBV10-3 | CAIRDTTLNTEAFF | TGTGCCATCCGAGACACAACCTTGAACACTGAAGCTTTCTTT
. | TRBJ1-4 | . | TRBV15 | CATSRDVKTTNEKLFF | TGTGCCACCAGCAGAGATGTCAAAACAACTAATGAAAAACTGTTTTTT
. | TRBJ1-5 | . | TRBV21-1 | CASSKGEDSNQPQHF | TGTGCCAGCAGCAAAGGTGAGGATAGCAATCAGCCCCAGCATTTT
. | TRBJ2-5 | once | TRBV29-1 | CSAIHPGTPETQYF | TGCAGCGCCATACACCCAGGGACACCGGAGACCCAGTACTTC
. | TRBJ2-5 | . | TRBV6-5 | CASSGAGPETQYF | TGTGCCAGCAGCGGAGCGGGTCCAGAGACCCAGTACTTC
TRBD1 | TRBJ1-5 | . | TRBV2 | CASSGTGGLVNQPQHF | TGTGCCAGCAGTGGGACAGGGGGACTAGTCAATCAGCCCCAGCATTTT
. | TRBJ2-5 | . | TRBV5-6 | CASSWNTGFSQETQYF | TGTGCCAGCAGCTGGAATACAGGGTTTAGTCAAGAGACCCAGTACTTC
. | TRBJ1-4 | . | TRBV5-1 | CASSLWPGTNEKLFF | TGCGCCAGCAGCTTATGGCCAGGAACTAATGAAAAACTGTTTTTT
TRBD2 | TRBJ2-2 | . | TRBV19 | CASRAGGTGELFF | TGTGCCAGTAGGGCGGGGGGCACCGGGGAGCTGTTTTTT
TRBD1 | TRBJ1-4 | . | TRBV4-1 | CASSRLGQELEKLFF | TGCGCCAGCAGCCGATTGGGACAGGAGCTTGAAAAACTGTTTTTT
. | TRBJ2-7 | . | TRBV28 | CASSRRTVYYEQYF | TGTGCCAGCAGCCGCCGGACAGTTTACTACGAGCAGTACTTC
. | TRBJ1-4 | once | TRBV28 | CASSPPTGTNEKLFF | TGTGCCAGCAGTCCACCGACAGGAACTAATGAAAAACTGTTTTTT